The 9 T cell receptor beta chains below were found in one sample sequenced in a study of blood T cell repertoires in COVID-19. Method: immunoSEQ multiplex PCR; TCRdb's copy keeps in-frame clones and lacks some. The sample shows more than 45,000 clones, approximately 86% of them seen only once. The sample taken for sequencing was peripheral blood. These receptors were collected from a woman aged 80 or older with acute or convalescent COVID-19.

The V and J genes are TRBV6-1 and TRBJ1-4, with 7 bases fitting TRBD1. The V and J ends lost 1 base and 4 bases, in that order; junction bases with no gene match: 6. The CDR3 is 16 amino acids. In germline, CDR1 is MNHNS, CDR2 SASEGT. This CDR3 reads CASSEVLTGNNEKLFF. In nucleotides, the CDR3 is TGTGCCAGCAGTGAAGTGTTGACAGGGAATAATGAAAAACTGTTTTTT.

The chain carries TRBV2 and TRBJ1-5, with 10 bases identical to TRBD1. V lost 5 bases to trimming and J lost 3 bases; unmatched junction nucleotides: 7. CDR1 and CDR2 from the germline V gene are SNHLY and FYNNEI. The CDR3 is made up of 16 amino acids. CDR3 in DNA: TGTGCCAGCAGTCCCTGGACAGGGGGTGTCAATCAGCCCCAGCATTTT. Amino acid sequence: CASSPWTGGVNQPQHF.

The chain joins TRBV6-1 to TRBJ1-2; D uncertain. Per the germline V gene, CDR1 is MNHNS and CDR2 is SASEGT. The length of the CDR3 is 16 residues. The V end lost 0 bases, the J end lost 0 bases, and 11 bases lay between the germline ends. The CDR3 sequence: CASSEAGGVPNYGYTF. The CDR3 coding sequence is TGTGCCAGCAGTGAAGCGGGCGGGGTCCCTAACTATGGCTACACCTTC.

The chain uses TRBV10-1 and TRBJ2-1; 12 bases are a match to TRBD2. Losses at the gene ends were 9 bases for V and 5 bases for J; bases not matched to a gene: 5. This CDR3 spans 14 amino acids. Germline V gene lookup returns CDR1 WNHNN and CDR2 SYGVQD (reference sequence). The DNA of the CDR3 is TGCGCCAGTACTAGCGGGGGGAGGAACAATGAGCAGTTCTTC. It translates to CASTSGGRNNEQFF.

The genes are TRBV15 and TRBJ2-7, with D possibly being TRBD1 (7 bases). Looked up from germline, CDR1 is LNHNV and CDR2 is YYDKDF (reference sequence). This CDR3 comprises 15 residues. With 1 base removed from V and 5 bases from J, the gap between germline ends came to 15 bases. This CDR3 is CATSRVGRGADEQYF. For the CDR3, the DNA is TGTGCCACCAGCAGAGTAGGCAGGGGGGCGGACGAGCAGTACTTC. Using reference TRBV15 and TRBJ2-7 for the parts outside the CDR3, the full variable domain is DAMVIQNPRYQVTQFGKPVTLSCSQTLNHNVMYWYQQKSSQAPKLLFHYYDKDFNNEADTPDNFQSRRPNTSFCFLDIRSPGLGDTAMYLCATSRVGRGADEQYFGPGTRLTVT.

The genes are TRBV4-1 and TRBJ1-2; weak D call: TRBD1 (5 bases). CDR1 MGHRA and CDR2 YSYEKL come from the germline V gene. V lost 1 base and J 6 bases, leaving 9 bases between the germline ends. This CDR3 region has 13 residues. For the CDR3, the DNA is TGCGCCAGCAGCCAAGCTCAGGGCGATGGCTACACCTTC. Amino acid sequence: CASSQAQGDGYTF.

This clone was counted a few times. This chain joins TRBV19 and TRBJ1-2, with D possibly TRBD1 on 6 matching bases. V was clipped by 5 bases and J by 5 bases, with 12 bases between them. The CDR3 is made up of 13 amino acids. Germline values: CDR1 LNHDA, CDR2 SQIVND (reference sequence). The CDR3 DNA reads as TGTGCCAGTAGTCAAGGCAGGGGATATGGCTACACCTTC. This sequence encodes CASSQGRGYGYTF.

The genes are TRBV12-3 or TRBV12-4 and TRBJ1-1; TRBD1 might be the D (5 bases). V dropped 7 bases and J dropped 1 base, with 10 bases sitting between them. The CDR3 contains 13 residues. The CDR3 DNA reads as TGTGCCAGCACCATGGGGGGGAACACTGAAGCTTTCTTT. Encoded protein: CASTMGGNTEAFF.

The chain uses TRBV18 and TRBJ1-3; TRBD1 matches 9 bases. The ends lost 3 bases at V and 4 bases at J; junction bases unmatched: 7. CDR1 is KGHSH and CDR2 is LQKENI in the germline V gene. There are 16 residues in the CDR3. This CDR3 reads CASSPRDRAEGNTIYF. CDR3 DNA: TGTGCCAGCTCACCCCGGGACAGGGCGGAAGGAAACACCATATATTTT.